The source of this TCR beta chain is a study of shared clonotypes between healthy human individuals. General study findings and limits: Generation of non-shared clonotypes was less probable than generation of clonotypes shared by all four donors. Even with large depth, rarefaction showed that sorted-subset sequencing was incomplete.

V lost 0 bases and J 0 bases, leaving 10 bases between the germline ends. Germline CDR1 and CDR2: LGHNA and YNFKEQ. There are 16 residues in the CDR3. A few counts support this clone. The antigen is not known. The data were produced by immunoSEQ multiplex PCR, yet TCRdb's version contains in-frame clones alone and is incomplete. The table has about 600,000 clones, almost 97% seen once; the top ten hold about 0.06%. What was sequenced was naive CD4+ T cells sorted from blood. The subset denotes: CD45RA+ positively selected. This clonotype was sampled from a woman aged 25 to 45 in good health. V gene TRBV4-2 combines with J gene TRBJ2-3; the D gene is possibly TRBD1 (5 bases). CDR3 DNA sequence: TGTGCCAGCAGCCAAGAGACAGACCCTAGCACAGATACGCAGTATTTT. Translation: CASSQETDPSTDTQYF.